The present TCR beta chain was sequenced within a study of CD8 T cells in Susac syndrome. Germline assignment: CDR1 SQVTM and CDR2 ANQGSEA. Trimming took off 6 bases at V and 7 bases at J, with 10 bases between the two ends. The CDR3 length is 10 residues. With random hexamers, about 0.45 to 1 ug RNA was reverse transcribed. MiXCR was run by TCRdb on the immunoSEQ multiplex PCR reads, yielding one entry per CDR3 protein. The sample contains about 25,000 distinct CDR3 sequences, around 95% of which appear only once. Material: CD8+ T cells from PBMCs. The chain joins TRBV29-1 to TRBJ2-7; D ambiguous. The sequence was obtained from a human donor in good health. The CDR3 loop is CSVVVVEQYF. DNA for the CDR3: TGCAGCGTAGTGGTTGTTGAGCAGTACTTC.